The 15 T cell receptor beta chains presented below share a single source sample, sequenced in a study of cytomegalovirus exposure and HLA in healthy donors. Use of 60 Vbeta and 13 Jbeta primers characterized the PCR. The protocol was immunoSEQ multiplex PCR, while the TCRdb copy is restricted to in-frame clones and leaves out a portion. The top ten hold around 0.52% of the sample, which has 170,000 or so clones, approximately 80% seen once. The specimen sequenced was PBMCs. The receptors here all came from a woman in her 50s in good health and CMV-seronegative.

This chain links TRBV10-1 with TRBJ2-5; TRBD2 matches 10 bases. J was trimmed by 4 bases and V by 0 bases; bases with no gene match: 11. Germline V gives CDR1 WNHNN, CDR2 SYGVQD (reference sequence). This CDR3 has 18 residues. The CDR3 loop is CASSESFLAGDHGETQYF. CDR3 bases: TGCGCCAGCAGTGAGTCTTTCCTAGCGGGGGATCACGGAGAGACCCAGTACTTC.

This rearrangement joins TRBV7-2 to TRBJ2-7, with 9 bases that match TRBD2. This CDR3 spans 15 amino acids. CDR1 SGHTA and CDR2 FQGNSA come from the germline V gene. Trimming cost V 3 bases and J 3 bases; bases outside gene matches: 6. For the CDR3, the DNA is TGTGCCAGCAGCTTGACGCCGCGGGAGGGCTACGAGCAGTACTTC. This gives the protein CASSLTPREGYEQYF.

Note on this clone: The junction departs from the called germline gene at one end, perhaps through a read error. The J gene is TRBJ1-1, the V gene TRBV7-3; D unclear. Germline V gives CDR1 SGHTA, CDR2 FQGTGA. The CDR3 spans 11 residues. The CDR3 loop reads CASTVKTEAFF. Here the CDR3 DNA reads TGTGCCAGCACGGTGAAAACTGAAGCTTTCTTT.

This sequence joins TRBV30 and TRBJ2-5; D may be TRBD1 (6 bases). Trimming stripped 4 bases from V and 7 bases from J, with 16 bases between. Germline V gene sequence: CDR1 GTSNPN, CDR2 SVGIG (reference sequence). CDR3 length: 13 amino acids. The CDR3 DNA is TGTGCCTGGAACCGGGACATGAAGACGACCCAGTACTTC. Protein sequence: CAWNRDMKTTQYF.

The CDR3: CASSYLSSSYNEQFF. The CDR3 DNA sequence: TGTGCCAGCAGTTACCTTTCGAGTTCCTACAATGAGCAGTTCTTC. The chain joins TRBV6-5 to TRBJ2-1; D is unresolved. V lost 2 bases and J lost 1, with 9 bases in between. The germline V gene encodes CDR1 MNHEY and CDR2 SVGAGI. The CDR3 contains 15 residues.

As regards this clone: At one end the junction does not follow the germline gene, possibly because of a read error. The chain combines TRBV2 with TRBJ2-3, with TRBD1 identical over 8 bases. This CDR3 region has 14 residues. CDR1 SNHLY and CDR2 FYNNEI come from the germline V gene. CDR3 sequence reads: CASSQLAPGQAEHF. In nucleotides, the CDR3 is TGTGCCAGCAGCCAACTTGCGCCGGGACAGGCCGAACATTTT.

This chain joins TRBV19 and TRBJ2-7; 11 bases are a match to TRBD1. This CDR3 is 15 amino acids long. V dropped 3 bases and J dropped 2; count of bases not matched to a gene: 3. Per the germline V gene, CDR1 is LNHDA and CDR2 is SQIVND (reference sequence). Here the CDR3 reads CASSISGQGAYEQYF. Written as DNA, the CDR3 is TGTGCCAGTAGTATCTCGGGACAGGGGGCCTACGAGCAGTACTTC.

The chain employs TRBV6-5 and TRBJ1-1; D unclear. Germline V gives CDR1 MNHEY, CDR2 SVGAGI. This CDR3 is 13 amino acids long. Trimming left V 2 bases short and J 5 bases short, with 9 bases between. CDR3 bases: TGTGCCAGCAGTTACGGTACAAGAACTGAAGCTTTCTTT. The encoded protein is CASSYGTRTEAFF.

The CDR3 coding sequence is TGTGCCAGCAGGAAAGACTTAAGCACAGATACGCAGTATTTT. Amino acid sequence: CASRKDLSTDTQYF. This chain connects TRBV6-4 to TRBJ2-3; D remains unclear. Germline CDR1 reads MRHNA; CDR2 reads SNTAGT. The CDR3 extends over 14 amino acids. V was shortened by 6 bases and J by 0 bases, with 10 bases between the two germline ends.

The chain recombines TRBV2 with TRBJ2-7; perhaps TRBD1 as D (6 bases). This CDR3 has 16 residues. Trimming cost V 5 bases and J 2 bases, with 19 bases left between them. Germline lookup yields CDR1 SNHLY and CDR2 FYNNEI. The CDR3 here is CASSQRTGLLTYEQYF. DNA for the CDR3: TGTGCCAGCAGTCAGAGAACAGGGCTGTTAACCTACGAGCAGTACTTC.

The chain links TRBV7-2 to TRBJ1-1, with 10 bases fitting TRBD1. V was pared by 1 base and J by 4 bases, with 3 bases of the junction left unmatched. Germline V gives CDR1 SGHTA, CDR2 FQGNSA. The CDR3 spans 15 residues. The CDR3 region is CASSLEGTGATEAFF. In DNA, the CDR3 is TGTGCCAGCAGCTTAGAGGGGACAGGGGCCACTGAAGCTTTCTTT.

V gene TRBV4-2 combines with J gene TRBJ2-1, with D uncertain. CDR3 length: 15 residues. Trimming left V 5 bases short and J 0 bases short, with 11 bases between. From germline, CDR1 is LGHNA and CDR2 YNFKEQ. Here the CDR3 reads CASSARGSSYNEQFF. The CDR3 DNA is TGTGCCAGCAGCGCGAGAGGTAGCTCCTACAATGAGCAGTTCTTC.

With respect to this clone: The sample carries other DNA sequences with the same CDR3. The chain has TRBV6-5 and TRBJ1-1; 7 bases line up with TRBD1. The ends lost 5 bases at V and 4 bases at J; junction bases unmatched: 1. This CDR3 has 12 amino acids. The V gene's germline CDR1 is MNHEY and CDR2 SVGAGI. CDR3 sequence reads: CASSNRGTEAFF. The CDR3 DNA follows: TGTGCCAGCAGTAACAGGGGCACTGAAGCTTTCTTT.

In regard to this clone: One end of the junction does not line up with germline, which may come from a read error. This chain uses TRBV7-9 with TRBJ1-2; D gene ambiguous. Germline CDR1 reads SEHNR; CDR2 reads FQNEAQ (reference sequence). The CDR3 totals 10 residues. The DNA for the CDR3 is TGTTCCAGCGAGAGCTATGGCTACACCTTC. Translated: CSSESYGYTF.

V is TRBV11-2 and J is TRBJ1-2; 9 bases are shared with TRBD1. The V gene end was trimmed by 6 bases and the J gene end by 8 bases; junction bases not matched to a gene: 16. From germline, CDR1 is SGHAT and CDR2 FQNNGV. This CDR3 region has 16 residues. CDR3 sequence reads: CASRSYRDRAPVGYTF. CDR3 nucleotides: TGTGCCAGCAGATCTTACCGGGACAGGGCCCCTGTGGGCTACACCTTC.